Shown below are 10 T cell receptor beta chains from a single sample sequenced in a study of shared clonotypes between healthy human individuals. Sequenced by immunoSEQ multiplex PCR; TCRdb stores in-frame clones only, minus some. Of about 1.5 million clones listed, roughly 97% are singletons. Sequencing input: naive CD4+ T cells sorted from blood. Subset in this sample: CD45RA+ positively selected. Source of these receptors: a man younger than 40 in good health.

This chain links TRBV7-9 with TRBJ2-2; D perhaps matches TRBD2 (6 bases). The CDR3 spans 17 residues. Germline CDR1 reads SEHNR; CDR2 reads FQNEAQ (reference sequence). V was shortened by 2 bases and J by 1 base, with 14 bases between the two germline ends. CDR3 amino acids: CASSLLGSGQNTGELFF. CDR3 DNA sequence: TGTGCCAGCAGCTTACTTGGTAGCGGTCAGAACACCGGGGAGCTGTTTTTT.

The genes are TRBV5-4 and TRBJ2-7; TRBD1 aligns across 7 bases. V shed 6 bases and J 9 bases; nucleotides not matched to a gene: 18. CDR1 and CDR2 from the germline V gene are SGHNT and YYREEE (reference sequence). This CDR3 has 15 amino acids. DNA of the CDR3: TGTGCCAGCACCCCAAGGGGACAGAGGGTACGTGCGCAGTACTTC. Its translation: CASTPRGQRVRAQYF.

The rearrangement links TRBV6-1 to TRBJ2-3, with D perhaps assigned TRBD1 or TRBD2 (5 bases each). The CDR3 has 16 amino acids. The germline V and J ends were trimmed by 4 bases and 3 bases, with 17 bases remaining between them. Per germline, CDR1 MNHNS and CDR2 SASEGT. The CDR3: CASSARSTWGTDTQYF. CDR3 bases: TGTGCCAGCAGTGCAAGGAGCACTTGGGGGACAGATACGCAGTATTTT.

The chain links TRBV27 to TRBJ1-3; D possibly corresponds to TRBD1 (6 bases). The V end lost 5 bases, the J end lost 4 bases, and 12 bases lay between the germline ends. The CDR3 spans 14 residues. Per the germline V gene, CDR1 is MNHEY and CDR2 is SMNVEV (reference sequence). This chain's CDR3 is CASSAGTYGNTIYF. In DNA, the CDR3 is TGTGCCAGCAGTGCAGGGACATACGGAAACACCATATATTTT.

The V call is TRBV5-6, the J call TRBJ2-1; D ambiguous. Per the germline V gene, CDR1 is SGHDT and CDR2 is YYEEEE. V gave up 0 bases and J gave up 8 bases, with 9 bases separating them. The CDR3 loop spans 13 amino acids. The CDR3 DNA follows: TGTGCCAGCAGCTTGGGTAGGGCGGATGAGCAGTTCTTC. It specifies CASSLGRADEQFF. The entire variable domain, with the rest obtained from reference TRBV5-6 and TRBJ2-1, is as follows: DAGVTQSPTHLIKTRGQQVTLRCSPKSGHDTVSWYQQALGQGPQFIFQYYEEEERQRGNFPDRFSGHQFPNYSSELNVNALLLGDSALYLCASSLGRADEQFFGPGTRLTVL.

This chain uses TRBV18 with TRBJ2-3; 11 positions match TRBD2. The V and J ends lost 3 bases and 6 bases, in that order; junction bases with no gene match: 5. CDR1 and CDR2 from the germline V gene are KGHSH and LQKENI. The CDR3 is 15 amino acids. CDR3: CASSPLSGRADTQYF. The CDR3 nucleotides are TGTGCCAGCTCACCCCTTAGCGGGAGGGCCGATACGCAGTATTTT.

V usage is TRBV6-6 and J usage is TRBJ1-1; TRBD1 is a possible D gene (5 bases). The germline CDR1 and CDR2 sequences are MNHNY and SVGAGI (reference sequence). The CDR3 runs 14 residues. V was clipped by 7 bases and J by 1 base, with 13 bases between them. The CDR3 region is CASISNRKNTEAFF. CDR3 DNA sequence: TGTGCCAGCATTAGTAACAGGAAGAACACTGAAGCTTTCTTT.

The chain is built from TRBV14 and TRBJ1-2; 10 positions match TRBD1. V was pared by 0 bases and J by 7 bases, with 5 bases of the junction left unmatched. CDR1 is SGHDN and CDR2 is FVKESK in the germline V gene. There are 15 residues in the CDR3. DNA of the CDR3: TGTGCCAGCAGCCAAGAAGGACAGGGGGTTGTTGGCTACACCTTC. Translation: CASSQEGQGVVGYTF.

This clone was detected once. This chain links TRBV5-8 with TRBJ2-5; D remains unclear. This CDR3 region has 11 residues. Per the germline V gene, CDR1 is SGHTS and CDR2 is YDEGEE. Trimming pared 7 bases from V and 5 bases from J, leaving 9 bases between. The CDR3 DNA follows: TGTGCCAGCCCGGCGCCGGAGACCCAGTACTTC. This translates into CASPAPETQYF.

The chain is built from TRBV5-1 and TRBJ1-4, with D uncertain. The length of the CDR3 is 14 residues. Trimming shortened V by 4 bases and J by 0 bases, and 7 bases separated the two germline ends. The germline V gene has CDR1 SGHRS and CDR2 YFSETQ. Here the CDR3 reads CASSPIATNEKLFF. CDR3 DNA sequence: TGCGCCAGCAGCCCCATTGCAACTAATGAAAAACTGTTTTTT.